One and the same sample provided the 27 T cell receptor beta chains below, sequenced in a study of response to subunit inactivated influenza vaccine. TCRdb reprocessed the RT-PCR reads via MiXCR and lists one record per CDR3 protein. Of 400,000 to 650,000 distinct CDR3 sequences in the sample, under 8.5% were seen once. This material consisted of PBMCs from blood, taken around 2 years after vaccination. The receptors come from a man between 50 and 70 years old who received an inactivated influenza vaccine.

This clonotype was seen a few times. CDR3 coding DNA: TGTGCCAGCAGCCAGGGAGCAACCTATGGCTACACCTTC. Translating gives CASSQGATYGYTF. V usage is TRBV11-2 and J usage is TRBJ1-2; TRBD1 is a possible D gene (5 bases). Trimming left V 5 bases short and J 4 bases short, with 11 bases between. The CDR3 has 13 amino acids. Germline CDR1 SGHAT, CDR2 FQNNGV.

This clonotype has ten or more counts. This chain joins TRBV15 and TRBJ1-2; the D gene is possibly TRBD1 (6 bases). V was pared by 1 base and J by 0 bases, with 12 bases between. The CDR3 contains 16 residues. Germline CDR1 LNHNV, CDR2 YYDKDF (reference sequence). CDR3 in DNA: TGTGCCACCAGCAGAGGGACAGACGAAGCTAACTATGGCTACACCTTC. This encodes CATSRGTDEANYGYTF.

J is TRBJ2-1 and V is TRBV12-3 or TRBV12-4; D unclear. There are 11 residues in the CDR3. The germline V and J ends were trimmed by 6 bases and 7 bases, with 7 bases remaining between them. CDR3 in DNA: TGTGCCAGCAGGGCATTAAATGAGCAGTTCTTC. Protein: CASRALNEQFF.

V usage is TRBV10-3 and J usage is TRBJ2-2, with 7 bases that match TRBD2. CDR3 size: 13 residues. The J segment lost 7 bases and the V segment lost 6 bases, leaving 5 bases of the junction unmatched. From germline, CDR1 is ENHRY and CDR2 SYGVKD. The CDR3 loop is CAISRLADGELFF. Here the CDR3 DNA reads TGTGCCATCAGCCGACTAGCTGACGGGGAGCTGTTTTTT.

J is TRBJ2-4 and V is TRBV20-1; D gene unclear. Germline V CDR1 and CDR2: DFQATT, SNEGSKA (reference sequence). The CDR3 has 13 residues. V was pared by 6 bases and J by 2 bases, with 11 bases between. CDR3 coding DNA: TGCAGTGCCTACAGTGAATCCAAAAACATTCAGTACTTC. Its protein product is CSAYSESKNIQYF.

There are a few counts of this clonotype. V is TRBV19 and J is TRBJ2-7; 11 positions match TRBD2. The CDR3 is made up of 14 amino acids. The V gene end was trimmed by 6 bases and the J gene end by 6 bases; junction bases not matched to a gene: 7. Germline values: CDR1 LNHDA, CDR2 SQIVND (reference sequence). The CDR3 sequence is CASRETSGSVEQYF. The CDR3 nucleotides are TGTGCCAGTAGGGAAACTAGCGGGAGTGTCGAGCAGTACTTC.

The gene calls are TRBV27 and TRBJ2-3, with D possibly TRBD2 on 6 matching bases. CDR1 is MNHEY and CDR2 is SMNVEV in the germline V gene (reference sequence). There are 14 residues in the CDR3. Deletions cut 3 bases from V and 4 bases from J, with 11 bases between. CDR3 sequence (DNA): TGTGCCAGCAGTTTCGGGAGTTGGGCAGATACGCAGTATTTT. Its translation is CASSFGSWADTQYF.

There are many counts of this clonotype. This sequence joins TRBV3-1 and TRBJ2-7; D is undetermined. The CDR3 spans 14 residues. Trimming took off 3 bases at V and 3 bases at J, with 12 bases between the two ends. Germline values: CDR1 LGHDT, CDR2 YNNKEL (reference sequence). This chain's CDR3 is CASSHTVGSYEQYF. DNA for the CDR3: TGTGCCAGCAGCCATACGGTGGGTAGCTACGAGCAGTACTTC.

Many counts were recorded for this clonotype. This sequence joins TRBV21-1 and TRBJ2-3; TRBD2, the D gene given by the table, was not confirmed from the DNA. TRBV21-1 has pseudogene status. The CDR3 is made up of 18 amino acids. CDR3 sequence reads: CASVPPRDSGNRTDTQYF. The CDR3 DNA is TGTGCCAGCGTTCCACCCAGGGACAGCGGGAACCGCACAGATACGCAGTATTTT.

This clonotype has ten or more counts. The chain recombines TRBV29-1 with TRBJ1-1, with D perhaps TRBD1 (5 bases). Germline CDR1 reads SQVTM; CDR2 reads ANQGSEA. This CDR3 is 15 amino acids long. The V end lost 0 bases, the J end lost 0 bases, and 11 bases lay between the germline ends. CDR3 nucleotides: TGCAGCGTTGAAGATCCCGTGGGACTGAACACTGAAGCTTTCTTT. Its translation is CSVEDPVGLNTEAFF.

V and J are TRBV6-1 and TRBJ2-2; D is ambiguous. Trimming removed 1 base at V and 5 bases at J, with 8 bases between. Germline assignment: CDR1 MNHNS and CDR2 SASEGT. The CDR3 is 14 residues long. Here the CDR3 reads CASSEGPQTGELFF. DNA of the CDR3: TGTGCCAGCAGTGAAGGTCCACAGACCGGGGAGCTGTTTTTT.

The chain carries TRBV2 and TRBJ2-7, with D possibly being TRBD1 (6 bases). The germline V gene encodes CDR1 SNHLY and CDR2 FYNNEI. Trimming took off 5 bases at V and 6 bases at J, with 8 bases between the two ends. The CDR3 sequence is 11 residues long. The CDR3: CASSSTGEQYF. In nucleotides, the CDR3 is TGTGCCAGCAGTTCGACAGGCGAGCAGTACTTC.

The chain employs TRBV9 and TRBJ2-5, with D unclear. Per the germline V gene, CDR1 is SGDLS and CDR2 is YYNGEE. The V gene lost 1 base and the J gene lost 2 bases, with 12 bases spanning the gap. The CDR3 totals 15 residues. CDR3 sequence (DNA): TGTGCCAGCAGCGTATCGGGCCAAAGGCAAGAGACCCAGTACTTC. Its translation: CASSVSGQRQETQYF.

The chain has TRBV5-1 and TRBJ2-5, with D tentatively TRBD1 or TRBD2 (6 bases each). V shed 5 bases and J shed 7 bases, with 18 bases lying between them. Germline loops: CDR1 SGHRS, CDR2 YFSETQ. The CDR3 spans 14 residues. CDR3 bases: TGCGCCAGCAGGGATTACAGAGGAGGGGGGACCCAGTACTTC. Its protein is CASRDYRGGGTQYF.

This clonotype was picked up many times. The rearrangement links TRBV7-2 to TRBJ2-5; either TRBD1 or TRBD2 may supply D (5 bases each). CDR3 length: 16 amino acids. The ends were cut back, 4 bases at V and 1 base at J, with 16 bases in the middle. Looked up from germline, CDR1 is SGHTA and CDR2 is FQGNSA. This chain's CDR3 is CASSSSAVGTQETQYF. CDR3 nucleotide sequence: TGTGCCAGCAGCTCGTCAGCCGTAGGGACCCAAGAGACCCAGTACTTC.

This clonotype was detected only a few times. This chain links TRBV4-1 with TRBJ2-7, with TRBD1 as a possible D gene (5 bases). V lost 0 bases to trimming and J lost 3 bases, with 9 bases between them. The germline V gene encodes CDR1 MGHRA and CDR2 YSYEKL. The CDR3 has 14 amino acids. The CDR3, as DNA: TGCGCCAGCAGCCAAGATCCCGGACACTACGAGCAGTACTTC. Protein sequence: CASSQDPGHYEQYF.

The CDR3 DNA reads as TGTGCCAGCCAGGGGTTGGGTGGCTACACCTTC. It specifies CASQGLGGYTF. The chain links TRBV2 to TRBJ1-2; D may be TRBD1 (6 bases). Trimming took off 8 bases at V and 7 bases at J, with 11 bases between the two ends. In germline, CDR1 is SNHLY, CDR2 FYNNEI. The CDR3 has 11 amino acids.

This clonotype appeared a few times. The chain is built from TRBV20-1 and TRBJ2-4; D possibly corresponds to TRBD2 (6 bases). Germline lookup yields CDR1 DFQATT and CDR2 SNEGSKA (reference sequence). V gave up 6 bases and J gave up 0 bases, with 15 bases separating them. CDR3 length: 15 residues. DNA for the CDR3: TGCAGTGCGCAGACTAGGAACCTAGCCAAAAACATTCAGTACTTC. It encodes CSAQTRNLAKNIQYF.

Many counts were recorded for this clonotype. The chain combines TRBV6-1 with TRBJ2-3, with D unclear. In germline, CDR1 is MNHNS, CDR2 SASEGT. CDR3 length: 13 amino acids. Trimming pared 3 bases from V and 5 bases from J, leaving 9 bases between. The CDR3 protein is CASSDQVRDTQYF. As DNA, the CDR3 is TGTGCCAGCAGTGATCAGGTTCGAGATACGCAGTATTTT.

This CDR3 reads CAISTASGEQYF. CDR3 in DNA: TGTGCCATCAGCACCGCAAGTGGCGAGCAGTACTTC. The chain uses TRBV10-3 and TRBJ2-7; D is unclear. Germline CDR1 is ENHRY and CDR2 is SYGVKD. The V end was cut by 6 bases, the J end by 6 bases, with 12 bases between. The CDR3 extends over 12 amino acids.

In this sample, this clonotype turned up a few times. CDR3 protein: CASSVQGWAEAFF. The CDR3 DNA is TGTGCCAGCAGCGTCCAGGGGTGGGCTGAAGCTTTCTTT. This chain uses TRBV13 with TRBJ1-1; tentatively, D is TRBD1 (6 bases). Trimming stripped 5 bases from V and 6 bases from J, with 13 bases between. The CDR3 contains 13 residues. Germline assignment: CDR1 PRHDT and CDR2 FYEKMQ (reference sequence).

In this sample, this clonotype turned up a few times. The chain links TRBV28 to TRBJ1-1; 7 nucleotides align to TRBD1. V lost 7 bases to trimming and J lost 3 bases; unmatched junction nucleotides: 5. The CDR3 sequence is 13 residues long. Germline CDR1 reads MDHEN; CDR2 reads SYDVKM. The CDR3 protein is CASTTTGDTEAFF. The CDR3 region has the DNA TGTGCCAGCACAACCACAGGGGACACTGAAGCTTTCTTT.

This clonotype came up many times. The chain joins TRBV29-1 to TRBJ2-3; D is undetermined. The CDR3 runs 10 residues. In germline, CDR1 is SQVTM, CDR2 ANQGSEA. Trimming took off 7 bases at V and 7 bases at J, with 9 bases between the two ends. The CDR3 sequence is CSAFLNTQYF. The CDR3 DNA reads as TGCAGCGCCTTCTTGAATACGCAGTATTTT.

This clonotype was counted a few times. J is TRBJ2-2 and V is TRBV15, with 10 bases that match TRBD1. Germline V gene data show CDR1 as LNHNV and CDR2 as YYDKDF (reference sequence). The CDR3 consists of 13 residues. The J segment lost 7 bases and the V segment lost 8 bases, leaving 4 bases of the junction unmatched. The DNA of the CDR3 is TGTGCCACCCGACAGGGGGCGAACGGGGAGCTGTTTTTT. Its translation is CATRQGANGELFF.

The V call is TRBV14, the J call TRBJ2-7, with 9 bases that match TRBD1. In germline, CDR1 is SGHDN, CDR2 FVKESK. This CDR3 comprises 15 residues. Trimming removed 1 base from V and 2 bases from J; junction bases left unmatched: 3. Here the CDR3 DNA reads TGTGCCAGCAGCCAAGGACAGGGGGTGACCTACGAGCAGTACTTC. Its protein product is CASSQGQGVTYEQYF. Full variable domain (missing parts from reference TRBV14 and TRBJ2-7): EAGVTQFPSHSVIEKGQTVTLRCDPISGHDNLYWYRRVMGKEIKFLLHFVKESKQDESGMPNNRFLAERTGGTYSTLKVQPAELEDSGVYFCASSQGQGVTYEQYFGPGTRLTVT.

The V and J genes are TRBV20-1 and TRBJ1-2; 7 bases are a match to TRBD1. This CDR3 spans 14 amino acids. Trimming took 4 bases from V and 4 from J; bases not matched to a gene: 9. The germline gives CDR1 DFQATT, CDR2 SNEGSKA (reference sequence). This chain's CDR3 is CSATLDRALYGYTF. The CDR3 coding sequence is TGCAGTGCTACTCTTGACAGGGCGCTCTATGGCTACACCTTC.

The chain combines TRBV20-1 with TRBJ1-2; D perhaps matches TRBD1 (5 bases). V was trimmed by 0 bases and J by 4 bases, leaving 15 bases between them. This CDR3 contains 15 residues. Germline CDR1 reads DFQATT; CDR2 reads SNEGSKA (reference sequence). CDR3 region: CSARDLRGFGYGYTF. CDR3 DNA sequence: TGCAGTGCTAGAGATCTTCGGGGGTTCGGCTATGGCTACACCTTC.